The text below deals with one TCR beta chain. These data belong to a study of shared clonotypes between healthy human individuals. This table comes from immunoSEQ multiplex PCR, and its TCRdb copy is limited to in-frame clones, with some not included. This sample has more than 1.2 million clones, with 98% found just once. Into CD45RA+ naive and CD45RA-negative memory subsets, the CD4+ cells were split. Germline CDR1 reads MDHEN; CDR2 reads SYDVKM. The V gene lost 7 bases and the J gene lost 1 base, with 4 bases spanning the gap. The CDR3 has 11 amino acids. The TCR comes from a man aged 25-45 years in good health. The chain is built from TRBV28 and TRBJ1-1; no clear D. Sample: naive CD4+ T cells sorted from blood. Subset specified: CD45RA+ positively selected. CDR3 nucleotides: TGTGCCAGCAATGAGAACACTGAAGCTTTCTTT. It codes for CASNENTEAFF.